What follows are 20 T cell receptor beta chains derived from one specimen sequenced in a study of shared clonotypes between healthy human individuals. As defined, naive CD8 cells were CD45RO-negative and positively selected for CCR7, with terminally differentiated effector memory CD45RA+ cells excluded. Sequencing used immunoSEQ multiplex PCR; TCRdb keeps in-frame clones, though not all of them. The sample includes 550,000 to 650,000 clones, around 96% of them seen just once. Sequencing was performed on naive CD8+ T cells sorted from blood. The receptor set was obtained from a woman aged 25 to 45 in good health.

A single count supports this clone. V usage is TRBV7-9 and J usage is TRBJ2-7, with a possible D match to TRBD2 (6 bases). CDR3 length equals 15 residues. Trimming removed 1 base at V and 3 bases at J, with 13 bases between. The germline CDR1 and CDR2 sequences are SEHNR and FQNEAQ (reference sequence). This CDR3 reads CASSLVGGGLYEQYF. CDR3 DNA: TGTGCCAGCAGCTTAGTTGGGGGAGGACTCTACGAGCAGTACTTC.

This clone was counted a single time. The rearrangement uses TRBV21-1 and TRBJ2-5; the table names TRBD1, a call not compared with the DNA. TRBV21-1 is annotated as a pseudogene. The CDR3 runs to 15 residues. The CDR3 nucleotides are TGTGCCAGCAGCAATTACCAGGGCCACCAAGAGACCCAGTACTTC. Its translation is CASSNYQGHQETQYF.

V usage is TRBV10-1 and J usage is TRBJ2-2; D remains unclear. V was trimmed by 2 bases and J by 1 base, leaving 2 bases between them. The CDR3 has 13 residues. Germline V gene data show CDR1 as WNHNN and CDR2 as SYGVQD (reference sequence). The CDR3 protein is CASSEGNTGELFF. The CDR3 coding sequence is TGCGCCAGCAGTGAGGGGAACACCGGGGAGCTGTTTTTT.

The DNA for the CDR3 is TGTGCCAGCAGTTTTACAGGGGGGACCGGGGAGCTGTTTTTT. This encodes CASSFTGGTGELFF. The genes are TRBV27 and TRBJ2-2; TRBD1 matches at 8 bases. V lost 3 bases, J lost 5 bases, and 2 bases stayed unmatched. The CDR3 is made up of 14 amino acids. Germline V gene lookup returns CDR1 MNHEY and CDR2 SMNVEV (reference sequence).

The genes are TRBV19 and TRBJ2-1; no clear D gene. Deletions cut 10 bases from V and 0 bases from J, with 16 bases between. This CDR3 comprises 15 residues. Looked up from germline, CDR1 is LNHDA and CDR2 is SQIVND (reference sequence). CDR3: CATKVASSSYNEQFF. Here the CDR3 DNA reads TGTGCCACCAAGGTGGCTTCAAGCTCCTACAATGAGCAGTTCTTC. The entire variable domain, with the rest obtained from reference TRBV19 and TRBJ2-1, is as follows: DGGITQSPKYLFRKEGQNVTLSCEQNLNHDAMYWYRQDPGQGLRLIYYSQIVNDFQKGDIAEGYSVSREKKESFPLTVTSAQKNPTAFYLCATKVASSSYNEQFFGPGTRLTVL.

This clone showed up just once. The V and J genes are TRBV5-1 and TRBJ1-1, with D perhaps matching TRBD1 (6 bases). V gave up 6 bases and J gave up 4 bases, with 22 bases separating them. The germline gives CDR1 SGHRS, CDR2 YFSETQ. The CDR3 totals 16 residues. The CDR3 region has the DNA TGCGCCAGCACCCACCGGGACATTCGGAGTGGCACTGAAGCTTTCTTT. It codes for CASTHRDIRSGTEAFF.

The rearrangement uses TRBV27 and TRBJ2-7, with 11 bases lining up with TRBD2. Germline V CDR1 and CDR2: MNHEY, SMNVEV (reference sequence). The CDR3 covers 13 residues. V gave up 6 bases and J gave up 5 bases; unmatched junction bases: 3. The CDR3 bases are TGTGCCAGCAGACTAGCGGGAGACAACGAGCAGTACTTC. Residues: CASRLAGDNEQYF.

This chain links TRBV25-1 with TRBJ2-7; TRBD2 matches 10 bases. The CDR3 runs 15 residues. Looked up from germline, CDR1 is MGHDK and CDR2 is SYGVNS. The ends lost 2 bases at V and 7 bases at J; junction bases unmatched: 8. CDR3 nucleotide sequence: TGTGCCAGCAGTGAAAGGCTAGCGGGGGACTTGGAGCAGTACTTC. It is translated as CASSERLAGDLEQYF.

V gene TRBV27 combines with J gene TRBJ1-5; tentative D call: TRBD1 (5 bases). The CDR3 runs to 14 residues. Germline V lookup: CDR1 MNHEY, CDR2 SMNVEV (reference sequence). Trimming took 4 bases from V and 2 from J, leaving 9 bases between them. The CDR3 reads CASSSREGNQPQHF. The CDR3 DNA reads as TGTGCCAGCAGTTCCAGGGAAGGCAATCAGCCCCAGCATTTT.

The chain combines TRBV19 with TRBJ2-1; D gene unclear. The CDR3 runs 15 residues. Germline V lookup: CDR1 LNHDA, CDR2 SQIVND (reference sequence). V was pared by 0 bases and J by 3 bases, with 9 bases between. As DNA, the CDR3 is TGTGCCAGTAGTATAGATGGCATACACTACAATGAGCAGTTCTTC. This encodes CASSIDGIHYNEQFF.

The chain recombines TRBV4-1 with TRBJ2-7; possibly TRBD1 for D (6 bases). Trimming removed 6 bases from V and 0 bases from J, with 12 bases in between. In germline, CDR1 is MGHRA, CDR2 YSYEKL. The CDR3 extends over 14 amino acids. The CDR3, as DNA: TGCGCCAGCAGGCACAGGGTTGGCTCCTACGAGCAGTACTTC. Translated, it gives CASRHRVGSYEQYF.

The chain is built from TRBV6-5 and TRBJ1-2; 7 positions agree with TRBD1. The CDR3 totals 16 residues. The germline V gene encodes CDR1 MNHEY and CDR2 SVGAGI. The V segment lost 4 bases and the J segment 6 bases; nucleotides outside the gene matches: 14. The DNA of the CDR3 is TGTGCCAGCAGTTGGGGCGGAAGTACAGGGGAGAATGGCTACACCTTC. Translation gives CASSWGGSTGENGYTF.

V and J are TRBV2 and TRBJ1-6; tentatively, D is TRBD1 (6 bases). The V end lost 2 bases, the J end lost 14 bases, and 7 bases lay between the germline ends. The CDR3 spans 11 residues. CDR1 SNHLY and CDR2 FYNNEI come from the germline V gene. DNA for the CDR3: TGTGCCAGCAGTGAACAGGGGACCCTCCACTTT. It codes for CASSEQGTLHF.

The rearrangement links TRBV15 to TRBJ2-7; D is unresolved. Germline loops: CDR1 LNHNV, CDR2 YYDKDF (reference sequence). The CDR3 covers 14 residues. The germline V and J ends were trimmed by 0 bases and 2 bases, with 8 bases remaining between them. The CDR3 nucleotides read TGTGCCACCAGCAGAGATAAAGGGACCTACGAGCAGTACTTC. This codes for CATSRDKGTYEQYF.

The CDR3 DNA follows: TGTGCCAGCAGCCCAAGCGGGGTCCCCCCCGGGGAGCTGTTTTTT. Protein sequence: CASSPSGVPPGELFF. V is TRBV6-5 and J is TRBJ2-2; 7 nucleotides align to TRBD2. CDR1 is MNHEY and CDR2 is SVGAGI in the germline V gene. After removal of 6 bases from V and 6 bases from J, the junction contained 10 bases not matched to a gene. The CDR3 is 15 residues long.

The chain carries TRBV4-1 and TRBJ2-4; TRBD2 agrees at 10 bases. This CDR3 has 15 amino acids. Germline loops: CDR1 MGHRA, CDR2 YSYEKL. V was clipped by 1 base and J by 8 bases; unmatched bases: 5. The CDR3 spells CASSQAASGRDIQYF. CDR3 nucleotide sequence: TGCGCCAGCAGCCAAGCGGCTAGCGGGAGAGACATTCAGTACTTC.

V is TRBV19 and J is TRBJ2-2, with D possibly being TRBD2 (5 bases). Trimming shortened V by 9 bases and J by 2 bases, and 19 bases separated the two germline ends. CDR3 length: 16 residues. Germline values: CDR1 LNHDA, CDR2 SQIVND (reference sequence). The CDR3 loop is CASNGRTPLNTGELFF. The CDR3 DNA is TGTGCCAGCAATGGGCGGACTCCCCTTAACACCGGGGAGCTGTTTTTT.

This clone was seen a single time. This chain joins TRBV9 and TRBJ2-1; D is uncertain. The length of the CDR3 is 14 residues. Looked up from germline, CDR1 is SGDLS and CDR2 is YYNGEE. Trimming left V 3 bases short and J 1 base short, with 8 bases between. The CDR3 loop reads CASSEGTSYNEQFF. The CDR3 bases are TGTGCCAGCAGCGAGGGTACTTCCTACAATGAGCAGTTCTTC.

The chain recombines TRBV27 with TRBJ2-7; 13 bases line up with TRBD2. The CDR3 is 15 amino acids. J gave up 7 bases and V 4 bases, and 7 bases lay outside the gene matches. Germline CDR1 and CDR2: MNHEY and SMNVEV (reference sequence). The CDR3 protein is CASSSGTSGTGEQYF. CDR3 nucleotide sequence: TGTGCCAGCAGTTCTGGGACTAGCGGGACGGGGGAGCAGTACTTC.

This chain links TRBV19 with TRBJ2-3; D call uncertain. Germline V CDR1 and CDR2: LNHDA, SQIVND (reference sequence). Trimming cost V 3 bases and J 0 bases, with 4 bases left between them. The length of the CDR3 is 13 residues. The CDR3 loop reads CASSMLSTDTQYF. The CDR3 DNA reads as TGTGCCAGTAGTATGCTGAGCACAGATACGCAGTATTTT.